Listed below are T cell receptor beta chains from one sample, sequenced in a study of shared clonotypes between healthy human individuals. Repertoires were generated with immunoSEQ multiplex PCR, while TCRdb's copy carries only in-frame clones and drops some. In the table there are a few million clones, roughly 92% of which are singletons. The sequenced sample consisted of naive CD4+ T cells sorted from blood. These receptors were taken from a man aged 18 to 30 in good health. Both conserved end residues are part of each CDR3. The order of the fields is J gene, D gene, V gene, clone size, CDR3 DNA, CDR3 protein. The D gene is left open where the match is weak. Some rows have no size entry. The others give once, few or many, or a class for an expanded clone.

TRBJ2-7	TRBD1	TRBV11-2	-	TGTGCCAGCAGCTTAGTTAATAGGGGGCGTGTTGAGCAGTACTTC	CASSLVNRGRVEQYF
TRBJ1-2	-	TRBV4-1	-	TGCGCCAGCAGCCAAGGCGCACAGGGAAACTATGGCTACACCTTC	CASSQGAQGNYGYTF
TRBJ2-7	-	TRBV19	-	TGTGCCAGTAGTATATCAGGGAATCGATACGAGCAGTACTTC	CASSISGNRYEQYF
TRBJ1-1	-	TRBV10-3	once	TGTGCCATCAGTGAGTCTTTACGGGCTGGAACTGAAGCTTTCTTT	CAISESLRAGTEAFF
TRBJ1-2	-	TRBV5-1	-	TGCGCCAGCAGCCCCCAGGGAGAGGGGTACTATGGCTACACCTTC	CASSPQGEGYYGYTF
TRBJ2-3	TRBD2	TRBV27	once	TGTGCTTCGGGACTAGCGGGATACCCAGATACGCAGTATTTT	CASGLAGYPDTQYF
TRBJ1-4	-	TRBV30	-	TGTGCCTGGGGATCCCTGGGGGAAAAACTGTTTTTT	CAWGSLGEKLFF
TRBJ2-3	-	TRBV5-1	-	TGCGCCAGCACCTCTGGGGGACGACACACAGATACGCAGTATTTT	CASTSGGRHTDTQYF
TRBJ2-3	-	TRBV10-3	-	TGTGCCATCAGTGAAGGAGGCGGGCCTCCTACGCAGTATTTT	CAISEGGGPPTQYF
TRBJ1-6	TRBD1	TRBV11-2	-	TGTGCCAGCAGCTTAAATTGGGACAGGTCGAATAATTCACCCCTCCACTTT	CASSLNWDRSNNSPLHF
TRBJ2-7	TRBD2	TRBV4-3	-	TGCGCCAGCAGCCTTCTTGGAGCGGGGGCGGAGGAGCAGTACTTC	CASSLLGAGAEEQYF
TRBJ1-4	-	TRBV19	-	TGTGCCAGTAAACGGAAACAGTTGGGGCATGAAAAACTGTTTTTT	CASKRKQLGHEKLFF
TRBJ1-1	TRBD1	TRBV10-3	-	TGTGCCATCACCGCCGGGACAGGGAACACTGAAGCTTTCTTT	CAITAGTGNTEAFF
TRBJ2-5	TRBD2	TRBV4-1	-	TGCGCCAGCAGCCAAGGCAAAGCTCGCGGGAGGGCTGGGGAGACCCAGTACTTC	CASSQGKARGRAGETQYF
TRBJ1-6	TRBD1	TRBV28	-	TGTGCCAGCAATTTCGGACAGGGAAAATTTAGGAATTCACCCCTCCACTTT	CASNFGQGKFRNSPLHF
TRBJ2-7	-	TRBV5-1	-	TGCGCCAGCAGCGAAGAGGGTAGCTCCTACGAGCAGTACTTC	CASSEEGSSYEQYF
TRBJ2-1	-	TRBV18	-	TGTGCCAGCTCACGTACAGGCCGGGGGAACTCCTACAATGAGCAGTTCTTC	CASSRTGRGNSYNEQFF
TRBJ2-7	TRBD1	TRBV7-2	-	TGTGCCAGCAGACTCCAGGGGGCGCACTACGAGCAGTACTTC	CASRLQGAHYEQYF
TRBJ2-7	-	TRBV15	-	TGTGCCACCAGCAGGGAATTAGGCGAGCAGTACTTC	CATSRELGEQYF
TRBJ2-5	-	TRBV18	few	TGTGCCAGCTCACCAGATGGAGAGACCCAGTACTTC	CASSPDGETQYF
TRBJ1-6	-	TRBV5-1	-	TGCGCCAGCAGCTTAGAGGGGCAGGGAACTTCACCCCTCCACTTT	CASSLEGQGTSPLHF
TRBJ2-7	TRBD2	TRBV5-4	-	TGTGCCAGCAGCCGGGGACTAGCGGACCTCTCCTACGAGCAGTACTTC	CASSRGLADLSYEQYF
TRBJ2-5	-	TRBV4-1	-	TGCGCCAGCAGCCAAGGGCGTCGGGAGACCCAGTACTTC	CASSQGRRETQYF
TRBJ2-5	-	TRBV5-4	-	TGTGCCAGCCCCCGGATAAAGGGGCCAAAAGAGACCCAGTACTTC	CASPRIKGPKETQYF
TRBJ2-6	TRBD1	TRBV4-1	-	TGCGCCAGCAGCCGAGTGACAGGGGGCAAAGGGGCCAACGTCCTGACTTTC	CASSRVTGGKGANVLTF
TRBJ1-2	TRBD1	TRBV6-1	-	TGTGCCAGCAGTACCTTTACAGGGGACGGGAGGGGCTACACCTTC	CASSTFTGDGRGYTF
TRBJ2-5	TRBD2	TRBV7-2	-	TGTGCCAGCAGCCGAGTAATAGCGGGGCACCAAGAGACCCAGTACTTC	CASSRVIAGHQETQYF
TRBJ1-1	TRBD1	TRBV28	-	TGTGCCAGCAGAAGACAGGGGGGATACACTGAAGCTTTCTTT	CASRRQGGYTEAFF
TRBJ2-5	TRBD1	TRBV5-1	-	TGCGCCAGCAGCTCCGGGACAGTCGGGGAGACCCAGTACTTC	CASSSGTVGETQYF
TRBJ2-7	TRBD1	TRBV6-5	-	TGTGCCAGCATACGGTCCCAGGGGGCCTACGAGCAGTACTTC	CASIRSQGAYEQYF
TRBJ1-2	-	TRBV30	-	TGTGCCTGGAGGGGAGGGACGGTCAACTATGGCTACACCTTC	CAWRGGTVNYGYTF
TRBJ2-2	-	TRBV18	-	TGTGCCAGCTCACCCTACGGCACCGGGGAGCTGTTTTTT	CASSPYGTGELFF
TRBJ2-2	-	TRBV28	once	TGTGCCAGCAGTTTCTCAGGGAACACCGGGGAGCTGTTTTTT	CASSFSGNTGELFF
TRBJ1-2	-	TRBV6-1	-	TGTGCCAGCAGTGAGGGCAGGATCTATGGCTACACCTTC	CASSEGRIYGYTF
TRBJ2-7	-	TRBV5-4	once	TGTGCCAGCAGCTTACTAGACTCCTACGAGCAGTACTTC	CASSLLDSYEQYF